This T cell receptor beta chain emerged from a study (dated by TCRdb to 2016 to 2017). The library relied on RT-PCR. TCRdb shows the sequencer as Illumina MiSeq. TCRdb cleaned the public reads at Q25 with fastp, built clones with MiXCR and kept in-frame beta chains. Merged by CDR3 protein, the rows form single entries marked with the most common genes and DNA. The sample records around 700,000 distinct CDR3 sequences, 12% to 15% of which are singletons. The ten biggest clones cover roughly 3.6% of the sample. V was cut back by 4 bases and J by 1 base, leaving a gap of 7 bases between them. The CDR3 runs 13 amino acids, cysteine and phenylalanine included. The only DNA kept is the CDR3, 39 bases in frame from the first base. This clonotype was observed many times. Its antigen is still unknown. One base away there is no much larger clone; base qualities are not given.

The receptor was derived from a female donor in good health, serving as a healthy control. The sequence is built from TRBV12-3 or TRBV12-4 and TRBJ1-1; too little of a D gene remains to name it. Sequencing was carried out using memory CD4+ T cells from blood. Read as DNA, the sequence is TGTGCCAGCAGTTGGCGGGAGAACACTGAAGCTTTCTTT. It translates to CASSWRENTEAFF.